Each of the 4 T cell receptor beta chains below was sequenced from the same sample in a study of blood T cell repertoires in COVID-19. Clones were read by immunoSEQ multiplex PCR, and TCRdb kept only the in-frame ones, dropping some. The table has 150,000 or so clones, around 78% seen once. The sample taken for sequencing was peripheral blood. These receptors came from a woman of 80 years or more with active or convalescent COVID-19.

V and J are TRBV27 and TRBJ1-6; 8 bases map to TRBD1. This CDR3 contains 15 residues. Looked up from germline, CDR1 is MNHEY and CDR2 is SMNVEV (reference sequence). Trimming removed 6 bases from V and 7 bases from J; junction bases left unmatched: 8. This CDR3 is CASRPGQGGNSPLHF. In nucleotides, the CDR3 is TGTGCCAGCAGGCCCGGACAGGGTGGAAATTCACCCCTCCACTTT.

This clone was detected only once. V is TRBV5-1 and J is TRBJ1-2; D might be TRBD1 (6 bases). The germline V and J ends were trimmed by 4 bases and 4 bases, with 14 bases remaining between them. CDR1 is SGHRS, CDR2 YFSETQ, per germline. The CDR3 length is 14 residues. As DNA, the CDR3 is TGCGCCAGCAGCACGACGACAGGCAGCTATGGCTACACCTTC. The encoded protein is CASSTTTGSYGYTF.

The rearrangement links TRBV5-1 to TRBJ2-2; 8 bases fit TRBD1. This CDR3 region has 14 residues. Germline V gene sequence: CDR1 SGHRS, CDR2 YFSETQ. Trimming at V came to 7 bases and at J to 5 bases, leaving 7 bases not matched to a gene. CDR3 loop: CASGDRGRTGELFF. The CDR3 DNA is TGCGCCAGCGGAGACAGGGGACGGACCGGGGAGCTGTTTTTT.

This clone was detected a few times. The V call is TRBV5-6, the J call TRBJ1-2; possible D gene TRBD1, 6 bases. The CDR3 loop spans 13 amino acids. Germline CDR1 reads SGHDT; CDR2 reads YYEEEE. V lost 1 base, J lost 5 bases, and 9 bases lay in between. CDR3 region: CASSLLQGYGYTF. CDR3 bases: TGTGCCAGCAGCTTGCTTCAGGGGTATGGCTACACCTTC.